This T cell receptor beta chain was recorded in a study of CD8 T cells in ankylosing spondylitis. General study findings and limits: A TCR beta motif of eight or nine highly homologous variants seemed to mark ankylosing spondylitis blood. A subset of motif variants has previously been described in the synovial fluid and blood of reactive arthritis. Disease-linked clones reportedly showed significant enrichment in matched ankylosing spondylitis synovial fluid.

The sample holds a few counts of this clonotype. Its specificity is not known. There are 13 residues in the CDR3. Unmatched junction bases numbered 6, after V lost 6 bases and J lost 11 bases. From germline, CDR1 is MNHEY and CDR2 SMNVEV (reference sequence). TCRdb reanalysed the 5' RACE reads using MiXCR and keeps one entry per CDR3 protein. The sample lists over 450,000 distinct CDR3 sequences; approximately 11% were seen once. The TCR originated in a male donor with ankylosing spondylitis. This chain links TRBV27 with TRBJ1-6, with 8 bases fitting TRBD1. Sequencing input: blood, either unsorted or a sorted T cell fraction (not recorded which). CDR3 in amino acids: CASRGQGLAPLHF. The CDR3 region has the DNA TGTGCCAGCAGAGGACAGGGACTAGCACCCCTCCACTTT.